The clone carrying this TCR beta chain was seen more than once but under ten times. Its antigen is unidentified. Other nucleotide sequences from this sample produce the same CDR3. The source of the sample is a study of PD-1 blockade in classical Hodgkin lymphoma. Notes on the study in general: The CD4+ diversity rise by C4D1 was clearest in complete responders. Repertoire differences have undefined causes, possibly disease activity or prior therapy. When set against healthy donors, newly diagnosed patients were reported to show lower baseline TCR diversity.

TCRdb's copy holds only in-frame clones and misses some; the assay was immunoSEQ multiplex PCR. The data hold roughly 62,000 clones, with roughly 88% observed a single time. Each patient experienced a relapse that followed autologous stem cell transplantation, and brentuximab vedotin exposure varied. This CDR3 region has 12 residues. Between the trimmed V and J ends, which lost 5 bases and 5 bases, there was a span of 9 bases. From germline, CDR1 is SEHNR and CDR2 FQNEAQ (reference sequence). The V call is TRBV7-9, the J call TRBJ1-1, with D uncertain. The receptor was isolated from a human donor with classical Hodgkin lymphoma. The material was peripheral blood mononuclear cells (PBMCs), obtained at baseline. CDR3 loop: CASSLPLTEAFF. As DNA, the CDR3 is TGTGCCAGCAGCCTCCCTCTAACTGAAGCTTTCTTT.